The source of this TCR beta chain is a study of response to subunit inactivated influenza vaccine. This clonotype was observed many times. Its target is not known. Notes on the study in general: Researchers suggested that each seasonal influenza vaccination recruits few new T cells.

Per germline, CDR1 SQVTM and CDR2 ANQGSEA. V shed 3 bases, J shed 1 base, and the junction held 2 bases outside the gene matches. CDR3 size: 14 residues. TCRdb re-called the RT-PCR reads through MiXCR, storing one row per CDR3 protein. The sample lists over 150,000 distinct CDR3 sequences, approximately 15% seen once, with roughly 24% in the top ten. V is TRBV29-1 and J is TRBJ2-3; 9 positions agree with TRBD2. Source: CD8+ T cells sorted from PBMCs, taken around 5 days after vaccination. The sequence came from a man in his forties or fifties who received an inactivated influenza vaccine. In DNA form, the CDR3 reads TGCAGCGTTGACCCTAGCGGGGGCACAGATACGCAGTATTTT. Its protein is CSVDPSGGTDTQYF.